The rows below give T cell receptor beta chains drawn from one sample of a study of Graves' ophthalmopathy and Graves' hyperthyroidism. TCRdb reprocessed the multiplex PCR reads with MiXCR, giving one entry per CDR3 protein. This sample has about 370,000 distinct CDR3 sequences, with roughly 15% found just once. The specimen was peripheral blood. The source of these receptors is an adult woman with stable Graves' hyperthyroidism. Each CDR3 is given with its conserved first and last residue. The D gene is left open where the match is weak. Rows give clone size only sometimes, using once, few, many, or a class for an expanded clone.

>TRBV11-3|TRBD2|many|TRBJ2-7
CASSLSGDLAGGPFYEQYF
TGTGCCAGCAGCTTATCAGGGGACTTAGCGGGAGGGCCGTTTTACGAGCAGTACTTC
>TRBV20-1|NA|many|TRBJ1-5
CSASIPQGVLVSNQPQHF
TGCAGTGCTAGTATCCCCCAAGGGGTTCTTGTAAGCAATCAGCCCCAGCATTTT
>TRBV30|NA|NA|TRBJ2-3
CAWSVGDTQYF
TGTGCCTGGAGTGTTGGGGATACGCAGTATTTT
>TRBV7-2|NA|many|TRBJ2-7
CASSPTTSSYEQYF
TGTGCCAGCAGCCCGACAACCTCCTCCTACGAGCAGTACTTC
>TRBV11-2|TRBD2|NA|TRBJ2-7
CASSLLAGGPAYEQYF
TGTGCCAGCAGCTTGCTAGCGGGAGGCCCCGCCTACGAGCAGTACTTC
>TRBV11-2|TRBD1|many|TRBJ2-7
CASSQLPGQVTYEQYF
TGTGCCAGCAGCCAGCTACCGGGACAGGTGACCTACGAGCAGTACTTC
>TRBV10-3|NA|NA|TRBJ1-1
CAISRGRDEAEAFF
TGTGCCATCAGTCGGGGGAGGGATGAAGCTGAAGCTTTCTTT
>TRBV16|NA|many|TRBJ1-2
CASSQSSPGPIAF
TGTGCCAGCAGCCAATCGTCTCCAGGGCCAATCGCCTTC
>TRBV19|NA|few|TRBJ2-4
CASTGHGGVKNIQYF
TGTGCCAGTACGGGTCACGGGGGCGTCAAAAACATTCAGTACTTC
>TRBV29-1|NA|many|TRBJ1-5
CSVAARVEEPQHF
TGCAGCGTTGCGGCCAGGGTAGAGGAGCCCCAGCATTTT
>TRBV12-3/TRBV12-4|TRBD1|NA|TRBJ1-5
CASGQTGGQPHHF
TGTGCCAGCGGACAGACAGGGGGACAGCCCCATCATTTT
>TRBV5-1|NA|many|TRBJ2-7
CASSLRGGAYEQYF
TGCGCCAGCAGCTTGAGAGGTGGGGCCTACGAGCAGTACTTC
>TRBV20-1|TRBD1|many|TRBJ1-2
CSASPGGYKGYTF
TGCAGTGCTAGTCCAGGGGGTTACAAGGGCTACACCTTC
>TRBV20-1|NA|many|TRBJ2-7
CSGQGGGSYEQYF
TGCAGTGGCCAGGGGGGGGGTTCCTACGAGCAGTACTTC
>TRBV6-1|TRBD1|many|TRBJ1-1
CASSEYQGASTEAFF
TGTGCCAGCAGTGAATACCAGGGGGCAAGCACTGAAGCTTTCTTT
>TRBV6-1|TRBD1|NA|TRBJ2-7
CASSLARGNRYEQYF
TGTGCCAGCTCTTTAGCCAGGGGGAATCGGTACGAGCAGTACTTC
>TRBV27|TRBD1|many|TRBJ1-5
CASRRYRDRAGGNQPQHF
TGTGCCAGCAGACGTTACCGGGACAGGGCGGGCGGTAATCAGCCCCAGCATTTT
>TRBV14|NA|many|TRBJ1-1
CASSQDYYQNTEAFF
TGTGCCAGCAGCCAAGATTACTATCAGAACACTGAAGCTTTCTTT
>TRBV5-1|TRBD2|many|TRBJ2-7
CASSLGGLAAGSIYEQYF
TGCGCCAGCAGCTTGGGTGGACTAGCGGCAGGATCAATCTACGAGCAGTACTTC
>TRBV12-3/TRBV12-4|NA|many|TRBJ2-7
CASSTLFNSYEQYF
TGTGCCAGCAGTACCCTTTTCAACTCCTACGAGCAGTACTTC
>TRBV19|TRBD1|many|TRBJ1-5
CASSPVGQGGQPQHF
TGTGCCAGTAGTCCGGTCGGACAGGGTGGTCAGCCCCAGCATTTT
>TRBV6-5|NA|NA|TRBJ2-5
CASSSHRVRETQYF
TGTGCCAGCAGTTCCCACAGGGTGCGAGAGACCCAGTACTTC
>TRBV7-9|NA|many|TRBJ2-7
CASSSTIYEQYF
TGTGCCAGCAGCTCTACAATATACGAGCAGTACTTC
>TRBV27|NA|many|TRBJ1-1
CASSSGVGEAFF
TGTGCCAGCAGTTCGGGGGTCGGGGAAGCTTTCTTT
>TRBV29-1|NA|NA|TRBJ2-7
CSVGVTGRSYEQYF
TGCAGCGTTGGAGTCACAGGGAGATCCTACGAGCAGTACTTC
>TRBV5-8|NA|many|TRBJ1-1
CASSLRMISTEAFF
TGTGCCAGCAGCTTAAGGATGATATCCACTGAAGCTTTCTTT
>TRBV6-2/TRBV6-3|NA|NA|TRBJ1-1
CASSYSMGGGVGNTEAFF
TGTGCCAGCAGTTACTCGATGGGGGGAGGGGTTGGAAACACTGAAGCTTTCTTT
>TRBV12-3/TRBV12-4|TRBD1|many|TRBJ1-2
CASSLDREYYGYTF
TGTGCCAGCAGTTTGGACAGGGAGTACTATGGCTACACCTTC
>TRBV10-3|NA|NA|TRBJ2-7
CARHGAGKITYEQYF
TGTGCCCGACATGGCGCGGGGAAAATTACCTACGAGCAGTACTTC
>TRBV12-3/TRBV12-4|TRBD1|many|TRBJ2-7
CASSLGQGLYEQYF
TGTGCCAGCAGTCTTGGACAGGGGCTATACGAGCAGTACTTC
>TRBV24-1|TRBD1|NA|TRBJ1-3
CATASIVSGQVFSDTIYF
TGTGCCACTGCCTCAATTGTTTCGGGACAGGTCTTCTCGGACACTATATATTTT
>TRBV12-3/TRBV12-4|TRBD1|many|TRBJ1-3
CASRLKSPGGYSGNTIYF
TGTGCCAGCAGGCTGAAGTCGCCAGGGGGCTACTCTGGAAACACCATATATTTT
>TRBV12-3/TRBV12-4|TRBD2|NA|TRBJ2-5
CASGRGGEETQYF
TGTGCCAGCGGACGGGGGGGTGAGGAGACCCAGTACTTC
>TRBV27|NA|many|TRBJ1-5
CASSPNQGLNQPQHF
TGTGCCAGCAGCCCTAACCAGGGACTCAATCAGCCCCAGCATTTT
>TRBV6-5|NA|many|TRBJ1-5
CASSYWDSNQPQHF
TGTGCCAGCAGTTACTGGGATAGCAATCAGCCCCAGCATTTT
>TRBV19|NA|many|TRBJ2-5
CASQGYQETQYF
TGTGCCAGTCAGGGGTATCAAGAGACCCAGTACTTC
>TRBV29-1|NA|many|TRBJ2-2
CSISGPRNTGELFF
TGCAGCATCTCCGGGCCCCGGAACACCGGGGAGCTGTTTTTT
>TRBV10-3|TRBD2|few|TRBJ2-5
CAISERAGGQETQYF
TGTGCCATCAGTGAACGGGCGGGAGGGCAAGAGACCCAGTACTTC
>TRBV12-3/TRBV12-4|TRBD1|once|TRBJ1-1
CASSSSPGQGGTEAFF
TGTGCCAGCAGTTCCTCGCCGGGACAGGGAGGGACTGAAGCTTTCTTT
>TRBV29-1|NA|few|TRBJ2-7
CSGARGGGYEQYF
TGCAGCGGAGCCAGGGGGGGTGGGTACGAGCAGTACTTC
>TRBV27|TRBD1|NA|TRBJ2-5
CASSSRDREEETQYF
TGTGCCAGCAGTTCTCGGGACAGGGAGGAAGAGACCCAGTACTTC
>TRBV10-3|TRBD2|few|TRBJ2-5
CAIMKGLAGGIGETQYF
TGTGCCATCATGAAGGGACTAGCGGGAGGGATAGGAGAGACCCAGTACTTC
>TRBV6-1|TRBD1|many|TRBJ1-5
CASSGQGRGNQPQHF
TGTGCCAGCAGTGGACAGGGACGTGGCAATCAGCCCCAGCATTTT
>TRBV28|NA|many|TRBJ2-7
CASSFSTHYEQYF
TGTGCCAGCAGTTTCAGTACCCATTACGAGCAGTACTTC
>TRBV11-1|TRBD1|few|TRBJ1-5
CASSSQPGQGGNQPQHF
TGTGCCAGCAGCTCACAGCCGGGACAGGGCGGCAATCAGCCCCAGCATTTT
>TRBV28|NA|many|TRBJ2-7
CASSLPGHLYEQYF
TGTGCCAGCAGCTTGCCGGGACACCTGTACGAGCAGTACTTC
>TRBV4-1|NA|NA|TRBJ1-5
CASSPNREGSNQPQHF
TGCGCCAGCAGCCCAAACAGGGAAGGGAGCAATCAGCCCCAGCATTTT
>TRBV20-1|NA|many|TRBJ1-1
CSAVPPLSGQTEAFF
TGCAGTGCTGTCCCCCCCCTTTCAGGGCAAACTGAAGCTTTCTTT
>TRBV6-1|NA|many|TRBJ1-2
CASSVGLSYGYTF
TGTGCCAGCAGTGTTGGTCTTTCGTATGGCTACACCTTC
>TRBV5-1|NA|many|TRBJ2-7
CASSLVRGSYEQYF
TGCGCCAGCAGCTTGGTTCGGGGCTCCTACGAGCAGTACTTC
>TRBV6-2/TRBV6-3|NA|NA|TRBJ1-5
CASSSQLYQPQHF
TGTGCCAGCAGCAGTCAGTTGTATCAGCCCCAGCATTTT